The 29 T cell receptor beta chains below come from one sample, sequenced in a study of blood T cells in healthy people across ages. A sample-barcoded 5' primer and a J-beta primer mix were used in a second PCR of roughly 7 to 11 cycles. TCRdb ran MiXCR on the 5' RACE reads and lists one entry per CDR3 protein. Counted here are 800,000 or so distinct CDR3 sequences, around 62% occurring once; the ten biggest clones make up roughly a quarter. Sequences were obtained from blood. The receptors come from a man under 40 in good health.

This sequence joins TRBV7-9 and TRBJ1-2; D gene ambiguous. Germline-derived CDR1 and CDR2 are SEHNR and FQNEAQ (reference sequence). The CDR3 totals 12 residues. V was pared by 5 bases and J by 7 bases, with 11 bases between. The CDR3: CASSPEAGGYTF. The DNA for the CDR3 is TGTGCCAGCAGCCCCGAGGCGGGTGGCTACACCTTC. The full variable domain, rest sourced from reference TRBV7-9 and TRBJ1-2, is DTGVSQNPRHKITKRGQNVTFRCDPISEHNRLYWYRQTLGQGPEFLTYFQNEAQLEKSRLLSDRFSAERPKGSFSTLEIQRTEQGDSAMYLCASSPEAGGYTFGSGTRLTVV.

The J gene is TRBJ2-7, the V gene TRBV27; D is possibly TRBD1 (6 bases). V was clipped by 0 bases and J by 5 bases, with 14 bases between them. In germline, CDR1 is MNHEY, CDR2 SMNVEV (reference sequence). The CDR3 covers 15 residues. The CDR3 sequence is CASSLSRQVSDEQYF. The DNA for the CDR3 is TGTGCCAGCAGTTTATCAAGACAGGTTTCCGACGAGCAGTACTTC.

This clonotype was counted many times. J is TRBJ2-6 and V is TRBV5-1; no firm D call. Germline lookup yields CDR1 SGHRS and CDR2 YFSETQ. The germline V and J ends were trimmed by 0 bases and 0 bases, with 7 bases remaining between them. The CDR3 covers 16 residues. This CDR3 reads CASSLAGVSGANVLTF. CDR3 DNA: TGCGCCAGCAGCTTGGCCGGCGTCTCTGGGGCCAACGTCCTGACTTTC.

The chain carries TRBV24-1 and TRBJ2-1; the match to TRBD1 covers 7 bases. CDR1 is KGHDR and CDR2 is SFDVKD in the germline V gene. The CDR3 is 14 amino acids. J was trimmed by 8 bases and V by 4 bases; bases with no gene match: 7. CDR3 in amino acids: CATSERGRMDEQFF. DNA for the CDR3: TGTGCCACCAGTGAAAGGGGGCGCATGGATGAGCAGTTCTTC.

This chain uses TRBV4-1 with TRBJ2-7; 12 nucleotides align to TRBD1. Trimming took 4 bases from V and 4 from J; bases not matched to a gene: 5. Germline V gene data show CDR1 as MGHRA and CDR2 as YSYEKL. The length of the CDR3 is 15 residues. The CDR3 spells CASSPRDRGQYEQYF. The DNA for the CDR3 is TGCGCCAGCAGCCCCCGGGACAGGGGGCAGTACGAGCAGTACTTC.

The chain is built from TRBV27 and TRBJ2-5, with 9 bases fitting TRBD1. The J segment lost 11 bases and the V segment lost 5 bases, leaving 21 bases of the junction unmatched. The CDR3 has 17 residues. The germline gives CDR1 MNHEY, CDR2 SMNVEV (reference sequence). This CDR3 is CASSPGTGPSLFGRQYF. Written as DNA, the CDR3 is TGTGCCAGCAGTCCCGGGACAGGGCCTTCGCTCTTCGGACGGCAGTACTTC.

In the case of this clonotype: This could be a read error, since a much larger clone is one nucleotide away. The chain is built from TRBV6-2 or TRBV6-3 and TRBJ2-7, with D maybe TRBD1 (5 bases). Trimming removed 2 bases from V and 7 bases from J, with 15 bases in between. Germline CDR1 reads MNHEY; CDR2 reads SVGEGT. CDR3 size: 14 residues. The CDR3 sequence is CASSYRGSYNEQYF. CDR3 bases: TGTGCCAGCAGTTACAGGGGCTCCTACAATGAGCAGTACTTC.

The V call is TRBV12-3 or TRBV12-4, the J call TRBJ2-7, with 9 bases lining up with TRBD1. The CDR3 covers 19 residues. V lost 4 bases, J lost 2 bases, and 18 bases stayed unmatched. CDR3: CASSSTSIVDRGGPYEQYF. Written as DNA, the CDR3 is TGTGCCAGCAGTTCCACCTCCATTGTTGACAGGGGGGGCCCCTACGAGCAGTACTTC.

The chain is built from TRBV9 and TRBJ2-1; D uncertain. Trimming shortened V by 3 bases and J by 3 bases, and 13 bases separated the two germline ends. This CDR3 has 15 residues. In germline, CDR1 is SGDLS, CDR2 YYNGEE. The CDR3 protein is CASSATEKGYNEQFF. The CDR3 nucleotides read TGTGCCAGCAGCGCCACCGAGAAGGGCTACAATGAGCAGTTCTTC.

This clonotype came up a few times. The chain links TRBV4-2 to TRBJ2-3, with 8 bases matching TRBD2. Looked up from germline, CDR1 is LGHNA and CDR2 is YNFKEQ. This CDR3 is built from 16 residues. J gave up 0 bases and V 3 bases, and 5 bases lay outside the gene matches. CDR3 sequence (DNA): TGTGCCAGCAGCCAGGAGGGGACTAGAAGCACAGATACGCAGTATTTT. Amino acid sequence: CASSQEGTRSTDTQYF.

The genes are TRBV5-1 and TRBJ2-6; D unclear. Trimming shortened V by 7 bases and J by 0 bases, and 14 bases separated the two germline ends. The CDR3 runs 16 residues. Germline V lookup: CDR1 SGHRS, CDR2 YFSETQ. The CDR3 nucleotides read TGCGCCAGCTCCACTCGGGCCGACTCTGGGGCCAACGTCCTGACTTTC. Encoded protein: CASSTRADSGANVLTF.

CDR3 residues: CASRGTVQGKETQYF. Here the CDR3 DNA reads TGTGCCAGCAGGGGGACCGTACAGGGGAAAGAGACCCAGTACTTC. The chain employs TRBV2 and TRBJ2-5; TRBD1 agrees at 7 bases. CDR3 length: 15 residues. V was pared by 6 bases and J by 3 bases, with 10 bases of the junction left unmatched. Germline values: CDR1 SNHLY, CDR2 FYNNEI.

The CDR3 DNA is TGCAGTGCTCCCGACAGGGGTAACACCGGGGAGCTGTTTTTT. As protein: CSAPDRGNTGELFF. This rearrangement joins TRBV20-1 to TRBJ2-2; 8 bases match TRBD1. In germline, CDR1 is DFQATT, CDR2 SNEGSKA (reference sequence). The CDR3 totals 14 residues. Unmatched junction bases numbered 4, after V lost 5 bases and J lost 2 bases.

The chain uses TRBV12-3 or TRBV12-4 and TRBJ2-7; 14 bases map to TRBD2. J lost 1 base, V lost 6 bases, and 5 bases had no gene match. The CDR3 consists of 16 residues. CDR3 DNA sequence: TGTGCCAGCAGCCCGGGACTAGCGGGGGTATCCTACGAGCAGTACTTC. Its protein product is CASSPGLAGVSYEQYF.

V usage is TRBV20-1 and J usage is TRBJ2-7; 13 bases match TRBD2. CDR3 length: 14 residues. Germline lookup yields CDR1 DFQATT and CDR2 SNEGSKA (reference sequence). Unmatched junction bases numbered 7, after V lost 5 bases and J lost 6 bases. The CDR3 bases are TGCAGTGCTCCGACTAGCGGGGGGACCTTCGAGCAGTACTTC. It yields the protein CSAPTSGGTFEQYF.

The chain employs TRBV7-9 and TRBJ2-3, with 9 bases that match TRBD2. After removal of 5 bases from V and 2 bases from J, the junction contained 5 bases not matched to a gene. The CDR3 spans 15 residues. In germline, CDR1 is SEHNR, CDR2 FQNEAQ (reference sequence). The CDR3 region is CASSLLAGYTDTQYF. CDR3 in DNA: TGTGCCAGCAGCCTCCTAGCGGGGTACACAGATACGCAGTATTTT.

The CDR3 loop reads CASSLVPEAFF. The DNA of the CDR3 is TGTGCCAGCAGCTTAGTCCCTGAAGCTTTCTTT. The chain recombines TRBV7-9 with TRBJ1-1; D call uncertain. Germline values: CDR1 SEHNR, CDR2 FQNEAQ (reference sequence). This CDR3 has 11 amino acids. V lost 1 base, J lost 6 bases, and 3 bases lay in between. The full variable domain, in which reference TRBV7-9 and TRBJ1-1 provide the parts outside the CDR3, is DTGVSQNPRHKITKRGQNVTFRCDPISEHNRLYWYRQTLGQGPEFLTYFQNEAQLEKSRLLSDRFSAERPKGSFSTLEIQRTEQGDSAMYLCASSLVPEAFFGQGTRLTVV.

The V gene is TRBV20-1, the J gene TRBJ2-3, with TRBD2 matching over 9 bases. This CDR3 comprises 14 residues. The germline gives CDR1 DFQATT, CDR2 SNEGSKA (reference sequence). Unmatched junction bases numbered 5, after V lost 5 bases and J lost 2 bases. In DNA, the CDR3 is TGCAGTGCTTTTCGACTAGCGGACACAGATACGCAGTATTTT. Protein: CSAFRLADTDTQYF.

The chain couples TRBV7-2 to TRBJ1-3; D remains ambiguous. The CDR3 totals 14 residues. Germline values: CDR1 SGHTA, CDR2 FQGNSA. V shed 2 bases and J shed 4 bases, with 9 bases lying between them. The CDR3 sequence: CASSLTGHGNTIYF. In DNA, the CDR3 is TGTGCCAGCAGCTTAACCGGGCACGGAAACACCATATATTTT.

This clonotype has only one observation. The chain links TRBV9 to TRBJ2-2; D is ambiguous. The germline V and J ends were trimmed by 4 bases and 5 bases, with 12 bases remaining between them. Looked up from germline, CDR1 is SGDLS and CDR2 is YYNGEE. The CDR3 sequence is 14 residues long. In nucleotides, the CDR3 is TGTGCCAGCAGCTTGTCAACAGCAACCGGGGAGCTGTTTTTT. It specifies CASSLSTATGELFF.

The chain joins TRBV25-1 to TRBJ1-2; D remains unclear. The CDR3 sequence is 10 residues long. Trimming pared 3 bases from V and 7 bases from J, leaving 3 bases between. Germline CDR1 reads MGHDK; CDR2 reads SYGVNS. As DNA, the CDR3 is TGTGCCAGCAGTGACCGTGGCTACACCTTC. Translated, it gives CASSDRGYTF.

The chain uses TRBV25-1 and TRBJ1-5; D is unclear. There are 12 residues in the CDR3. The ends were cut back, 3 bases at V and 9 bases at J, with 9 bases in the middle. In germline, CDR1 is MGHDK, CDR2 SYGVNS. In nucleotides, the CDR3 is TGTGCCAGCAGTGACAGGAGCGGGCCCCAGCATTTT. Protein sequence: CASSDRSGPQHF.

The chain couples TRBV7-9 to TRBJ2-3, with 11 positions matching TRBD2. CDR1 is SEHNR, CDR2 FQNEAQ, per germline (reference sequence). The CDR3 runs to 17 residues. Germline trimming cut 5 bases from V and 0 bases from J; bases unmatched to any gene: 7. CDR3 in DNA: TGTGCCAGCAGCCGGGGACTAGCGGATCCTAGCACAGATACGCAGTATTTT. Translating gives CASSRGLADPSTDTQYF.

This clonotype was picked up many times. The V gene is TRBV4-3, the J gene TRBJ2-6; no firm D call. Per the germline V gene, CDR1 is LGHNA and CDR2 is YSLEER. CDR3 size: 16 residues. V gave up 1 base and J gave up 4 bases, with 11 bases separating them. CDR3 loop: CASSQGVVAGANVLTF. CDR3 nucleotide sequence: TGCGCCAGCAGCCAAGGGGTGGTGGCCGGGGCCAACGTCCTGACTTTC.

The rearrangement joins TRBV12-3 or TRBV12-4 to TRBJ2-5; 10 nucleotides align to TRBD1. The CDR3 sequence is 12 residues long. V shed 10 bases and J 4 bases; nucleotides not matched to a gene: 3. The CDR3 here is CATGQGGETQYF. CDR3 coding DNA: TGTGCCACCGGACAGGGGGGAGAGACCCAGTACTTC.

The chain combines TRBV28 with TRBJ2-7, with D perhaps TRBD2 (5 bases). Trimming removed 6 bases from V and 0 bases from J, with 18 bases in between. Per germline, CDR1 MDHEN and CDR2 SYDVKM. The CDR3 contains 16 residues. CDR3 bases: TGTGCCAGCAGCCCTTCTCCGGCAACTAGCTCCTACGAGCAGTACTTC. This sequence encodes CASSPSPATSSYEQYF.

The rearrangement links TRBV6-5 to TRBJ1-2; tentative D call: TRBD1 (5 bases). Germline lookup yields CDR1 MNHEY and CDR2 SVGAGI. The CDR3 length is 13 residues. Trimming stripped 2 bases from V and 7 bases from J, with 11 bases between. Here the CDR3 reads CASSYGHAGGYTF. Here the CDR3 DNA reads TGTGCCAGCAGTTACGGACATGCCGGTGGCTACACCTTC.

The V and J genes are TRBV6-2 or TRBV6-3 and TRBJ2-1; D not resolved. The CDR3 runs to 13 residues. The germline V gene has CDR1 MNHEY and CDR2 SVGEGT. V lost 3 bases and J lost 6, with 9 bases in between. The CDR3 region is CASSYLFLNEQFF. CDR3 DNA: TGTGCCAGCAGTTATTTATTCCTCAATGAGCAGTTCTTC.

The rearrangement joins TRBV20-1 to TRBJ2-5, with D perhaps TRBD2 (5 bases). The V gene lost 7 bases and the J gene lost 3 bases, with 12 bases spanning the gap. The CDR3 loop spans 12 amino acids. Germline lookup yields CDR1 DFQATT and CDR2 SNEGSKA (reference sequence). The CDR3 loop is CSVFVREETQYF. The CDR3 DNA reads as TGCAGTGTTTTCGTGAGGGAAGAGACCCAGTACTTC.